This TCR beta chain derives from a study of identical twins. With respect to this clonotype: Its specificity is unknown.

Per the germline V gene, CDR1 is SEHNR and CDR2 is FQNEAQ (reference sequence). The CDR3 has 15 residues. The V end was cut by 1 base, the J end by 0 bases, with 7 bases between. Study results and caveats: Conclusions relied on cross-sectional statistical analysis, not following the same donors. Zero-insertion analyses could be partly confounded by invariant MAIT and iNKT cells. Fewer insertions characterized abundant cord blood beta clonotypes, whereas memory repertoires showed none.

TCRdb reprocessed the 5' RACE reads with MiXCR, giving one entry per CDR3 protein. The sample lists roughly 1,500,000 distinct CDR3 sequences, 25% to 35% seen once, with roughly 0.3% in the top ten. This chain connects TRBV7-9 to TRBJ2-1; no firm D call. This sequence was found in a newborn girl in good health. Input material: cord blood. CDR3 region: CASSLVSISYNEQFF. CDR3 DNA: TGTGCCAGCAGCTTAGTATCGATCTCCTACAATGAGCAGTTCTTC.